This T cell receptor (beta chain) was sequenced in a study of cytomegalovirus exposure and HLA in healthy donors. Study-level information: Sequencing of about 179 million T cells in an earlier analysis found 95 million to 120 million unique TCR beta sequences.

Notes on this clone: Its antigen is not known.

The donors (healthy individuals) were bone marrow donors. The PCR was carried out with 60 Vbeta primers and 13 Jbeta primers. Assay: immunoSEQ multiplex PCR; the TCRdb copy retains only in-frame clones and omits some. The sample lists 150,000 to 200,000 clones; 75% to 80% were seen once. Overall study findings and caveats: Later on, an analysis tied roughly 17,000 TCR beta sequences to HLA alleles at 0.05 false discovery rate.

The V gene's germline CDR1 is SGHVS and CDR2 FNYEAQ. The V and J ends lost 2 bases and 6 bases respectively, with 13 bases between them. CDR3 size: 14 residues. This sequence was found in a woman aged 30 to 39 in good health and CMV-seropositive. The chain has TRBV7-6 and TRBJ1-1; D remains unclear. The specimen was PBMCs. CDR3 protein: CASSLSPRNPEAFF. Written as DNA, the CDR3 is TGTGCCAGCAGCTTAAGTCCGAGAAACCCTGAAGCTTTCTTT.